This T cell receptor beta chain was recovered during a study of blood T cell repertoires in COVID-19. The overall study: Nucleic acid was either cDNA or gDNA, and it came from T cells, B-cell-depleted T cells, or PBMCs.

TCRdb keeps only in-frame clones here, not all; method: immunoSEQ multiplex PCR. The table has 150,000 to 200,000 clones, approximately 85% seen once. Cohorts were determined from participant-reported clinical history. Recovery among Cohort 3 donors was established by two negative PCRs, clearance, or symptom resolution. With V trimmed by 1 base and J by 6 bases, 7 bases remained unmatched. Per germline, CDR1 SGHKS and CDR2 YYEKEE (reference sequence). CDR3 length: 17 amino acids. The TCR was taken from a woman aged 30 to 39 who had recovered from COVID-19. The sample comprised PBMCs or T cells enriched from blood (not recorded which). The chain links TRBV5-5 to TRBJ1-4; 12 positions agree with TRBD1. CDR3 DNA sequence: TGTGCCAGCAGCTTGAGTGGGGGACAGGGGGCGGATGAAAAACTGTTTTTT. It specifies CASSLSGGQGADEKLFF.